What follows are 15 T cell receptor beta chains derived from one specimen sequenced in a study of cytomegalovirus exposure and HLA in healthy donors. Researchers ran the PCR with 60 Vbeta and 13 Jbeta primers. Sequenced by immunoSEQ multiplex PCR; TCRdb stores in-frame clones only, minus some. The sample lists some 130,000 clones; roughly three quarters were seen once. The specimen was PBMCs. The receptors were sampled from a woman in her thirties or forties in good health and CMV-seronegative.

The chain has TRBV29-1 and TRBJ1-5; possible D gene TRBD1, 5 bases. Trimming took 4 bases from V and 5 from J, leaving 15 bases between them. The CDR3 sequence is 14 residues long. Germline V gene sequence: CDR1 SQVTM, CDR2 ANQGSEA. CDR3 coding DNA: TGCAGCGTTGCGGAAGGGGTAGGAGATCAGCCCCAGCATTTT. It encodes CSVAEGVGDQPQHF.

CDR3 coding DNA: TGTGCCAGCAGTTTTTTGTCCAGGGGGCGAAGCGGCTACACCTTC. Protein product: CASSFLSRGRSGYTF. The chain recombines TRBV28 with TRBJ1-2; 8 nucleotides agree with TRBD1. Germline CDR1 MDHEN, CDR2 SYDVKM. The CDR3 length is 15 residues. The junction had 11 bases not matched to a gene; V was cut back by 3 bases and J by 8 bases.

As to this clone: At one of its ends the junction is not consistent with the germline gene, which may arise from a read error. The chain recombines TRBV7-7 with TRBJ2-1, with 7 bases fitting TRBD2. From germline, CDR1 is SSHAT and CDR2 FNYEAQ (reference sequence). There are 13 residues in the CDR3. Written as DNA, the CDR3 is TGTGCTAGCAGCTTAGCGGCAGCGGGGGAGCAGTTCTTC. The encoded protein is CASSLAAAGEQFF.

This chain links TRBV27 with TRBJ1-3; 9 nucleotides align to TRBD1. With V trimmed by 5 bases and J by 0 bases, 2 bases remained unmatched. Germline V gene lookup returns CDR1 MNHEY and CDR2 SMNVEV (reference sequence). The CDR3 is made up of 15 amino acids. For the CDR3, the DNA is TGTGCCAGCAGTACAGGGGGCCTCTCTGGAAACACCATATATTTT. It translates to CASSTGGLSGNTIYF.

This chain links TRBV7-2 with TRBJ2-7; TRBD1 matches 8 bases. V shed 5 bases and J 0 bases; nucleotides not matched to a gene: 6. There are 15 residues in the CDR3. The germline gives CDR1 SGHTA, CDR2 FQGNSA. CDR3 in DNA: TGTGCCAGCAGCGAGGGTGGACAGGGCTCCTACGAGCAGTACTTC. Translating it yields CASSEGGQGSYEQYF.

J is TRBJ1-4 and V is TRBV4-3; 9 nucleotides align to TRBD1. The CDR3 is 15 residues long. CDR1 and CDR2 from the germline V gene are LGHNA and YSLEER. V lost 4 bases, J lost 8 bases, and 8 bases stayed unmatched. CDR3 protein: CASSPGTGKGEKLFF. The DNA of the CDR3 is TGCGCCAGCAGCCCTGGGACAGGGAAGGGGGAAAAACTGTTTTTT.

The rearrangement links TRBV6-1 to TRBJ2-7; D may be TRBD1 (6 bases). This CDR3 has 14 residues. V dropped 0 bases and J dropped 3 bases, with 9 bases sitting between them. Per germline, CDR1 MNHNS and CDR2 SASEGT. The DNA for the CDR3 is TGTGCCAGCAGTGAAGCGCTCAGGGGCTACGAGCAGTACTTC. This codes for CASSEALRGYEQYF.

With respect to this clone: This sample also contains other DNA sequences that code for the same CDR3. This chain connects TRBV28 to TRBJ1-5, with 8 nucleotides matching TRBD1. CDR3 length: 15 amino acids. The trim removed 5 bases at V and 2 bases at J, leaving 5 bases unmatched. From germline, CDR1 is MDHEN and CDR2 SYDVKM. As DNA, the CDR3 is TGTGCCAGCAGTGTCAGGGGGCTCGGCAATCAGCCCCAGCATTTT. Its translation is CASSVRGLGNQPQHF.

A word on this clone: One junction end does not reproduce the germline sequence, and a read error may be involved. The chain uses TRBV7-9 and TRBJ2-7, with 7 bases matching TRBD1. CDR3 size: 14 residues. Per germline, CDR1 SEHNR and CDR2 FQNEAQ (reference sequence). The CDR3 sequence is CSSSFQQGYYEQYF. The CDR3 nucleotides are TGTTCCAGCAGCTTTCAACAGGGGTACTACGAGCAGTACTTC.

The CDR3 bases are TGTGCCAGCAGCTTGAGAGGACAGGGACCACTCTACGAGCAGTACTTC. Encoded protein: CASSLRGQGPLYEQYF. The V gene is TRBV5-8, the J gene TRBJ2-7; 8 bases agree with TRBD1. Unmatched junction bases numbered 9, after V lost 1 base and J lost 3 bases. CDR1 and CDR2 from the germline V gene are SGHTS and YDEGEE. This CDR3 contains 16 residues.

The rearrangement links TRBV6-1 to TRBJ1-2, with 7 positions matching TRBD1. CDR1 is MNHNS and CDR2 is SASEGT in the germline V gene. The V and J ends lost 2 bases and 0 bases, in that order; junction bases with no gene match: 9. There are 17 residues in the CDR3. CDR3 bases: TGTGCCAGCAGTGAATGGTACCGGGACAGTTCTAACTATGGCTACACCTTC. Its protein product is CASSEWYRDSSNYGYTF.

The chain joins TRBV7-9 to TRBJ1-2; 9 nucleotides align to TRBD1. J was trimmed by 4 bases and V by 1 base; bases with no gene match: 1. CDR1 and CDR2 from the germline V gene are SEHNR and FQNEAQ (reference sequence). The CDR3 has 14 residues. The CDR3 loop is CASSLGGQGYGYTF. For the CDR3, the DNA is TGTGCCAGCAGCTTAGGGGGACAGGGCTATGGCTACACCTTC.

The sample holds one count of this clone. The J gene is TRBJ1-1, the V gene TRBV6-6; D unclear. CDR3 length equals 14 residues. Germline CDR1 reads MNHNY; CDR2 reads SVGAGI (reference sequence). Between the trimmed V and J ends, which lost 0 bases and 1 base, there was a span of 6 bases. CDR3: CASSYSAGNTEAFF. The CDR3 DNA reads TGTGCCAGCAGTTACTCTGCCGGGAACACTGAAGCTTTCTTT.

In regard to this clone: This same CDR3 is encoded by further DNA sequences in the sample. The CDR3 spells CASSPGLQETQYF. The CDR3 DNA sequence: TGTGCCAGCTCACCGGGACTACAAGAGACCCAGTACTTC. The genes are TRBV18 and TRBJ2-5; TRBD2 matches at 7 bases. The germline CDR1 and CDR2 sequences are KGHSH and LQKENI. CDR3 length: 13 residues. With 3 bases clipped from V and 2 bases from J, the junction kept 0 bases outside the gene matches.

CDR3 DNA: TGTGCCAGCAGCTACCAGGACAGGGGCACAGATACGCAGTATTTT. Its protein product is CASSYQDRGTDTQYF. J is TRBJ2-3 and V is TRBV7-6, with 8 positions matching TRBD1. Germline V lookup: CDR1 SGHVS, CDR2 FNYEAQ. The V gene end was trimmed by 4 bases and the J gene end by 1 base; junction bases not matched to a gene: 4. This CDR3 is built from 15 residues.